The rows below give T cell receptor beta chains drawn from one sample of a study of vaccination and CD4 T cells after COVID-19. These receptors have no known antigen. Each CDR3 protein is one row after TCRdb ran MiXCR on the PCR reads. Of roughly 20,000 distinct CDR3 sequences listed, 43% are singletons. The sample in question was CD4+ T cells from blood, cultured in vitro, obtained after SARS-CoV-2 vaccination. The receptors were gathered from a human donor who had recovered from COVID-19. Both conserved end residues are part of each CDR3. The D gene is left open where the match is weak. Clone size appears in some rows only: once, few, many, or a class for an expanded clone.

>few|TRBJ2-1|TRBV11-3|.
TGTGCCAGCAGCTTAGTTCAGTCCCGCTCCTACAATGAGCAGTTCTTC
CASSLVQSRSYNEQFF
>.|TRBJ2-3|TRBV7-6|TRBD2
TGTGCCAGCAGCTTAGTCTCCGGACTAGCGGTGACAGATACGCAGTATTTT
CASSLVSGLAVTDTQYF
>.|TRBJ1-3|TRBV27|.
TGTGCCAGCAGTTCCCGCGGGGGGAACACCATATATTTT
CASSSRGGNTIYF
>few|TRBJ1-6|TRBV20-1|.
TGCAGTGCTAGAGGGCCGGGACAACATAGCTCCTATAATTCACCCCTCCACTTT
CSARGPGQHSSYNSPLHF
>few|TRBJ1-2|TRBV4-3|.
TGCGCCAGCAGCCAAGATGTCGGCCGGGGGACCTACACCTTC
CASSQDVGRGTYTF
>few|TRBJ2-7|TRBV27|.
TGTGCCAGCAGTTTGGGCGGGCGCTCCCTCCAGCAGTACTTC
CASSLGGRSLQQYF
>few|TRBJ2-3|TRBV15|.
TGTGCCACCAGCACCAATAAGGAGGCTAGCACAGATACGCAGTATTTT
CATSTNKEASTDTQYF
>few|TRBJ1-1|TRBV7-8|.
TGTGCCAGCAGTTTGGACTCAGGGACTGAAGCTTTCTTT
CASSLDSGTEAFF
>.|TRBJ1-5|TRBV6-1|.
TGTGCCAGCGGATGGGACCGGGCGCAGCATTTT
CASGWDRAQHF
>.|TRBJ2-1|TRBV19|TRBD1
TGTGCCAGTAGTCCCTACCCCGGGACAGGGGGCAACAATGAGCAGTTCTTC
CASSPYPGTGGNNEQFF
>.|TRBJ2-1|TRBV6-4|.
TGTGCCAGCAGTCCGGGACCCGCCGGGGGTGAGCAGTTCTTC
CASSPGPAGGEQFF
>.|TRBJ1-2|TRBV6-2/TRBV6-3|.
TGTGCCAGCAGTTACGAGTTTAACTATGGCTACACCTTC
CASSYEFNYGYTF
>.|TRBJ1-6|TRBV18|TRBD1
TGTGCCAGCTCACGTGACAGGGGGGATAATTCACCCCTCCACTTT
CASSRDRGDNSPLHF
>.|TRBJ2-4|TRBV6-2/TRBV6-3|.
TGTGCCAGCGCCCGGATAGCCAAAAACATTCAGTACTTC
CASARIAKNIQYF
>.|TRBJ1-1|TRBV12-3/TRBV12-4|.
TGTGCCAGCAGTAAGAACACTGAAGCTTTCTTT
CASSKNTEAFF
>few|TRBJ1-5|TRBV20-1|.
TGCAGTGCCTCCCGAAGACGTCAGCCCCAGCATTTT
CSASRRRQPQHF
>.|TRBJ2-1|TRBV7-2|TRBD1
TGTGCCAGCAGCTTCGACAGGGGAAATAACGATGAGCAGTTCTTC
CASSFDRGNNDEQFF
>.|TRBJ1-2|TRBV29-1|.
TGCAGCGTTGAAGATCAGGTCGGGAGTTATGGCTACACCTTC
CSVEDQVGSYGYTF
>.|TRBJ1-6|TRBV7-8|.
TGTGCCAGCAGCTTAGCCCGAGATTCACCCCTCCACTTT
CASSLARDSPLHF
>.|TRBJ2-7|TRBV11-3|TRBD2
TGTGCCAGCACCCACCGGGGAGGGCCGAGGTGGCACGAGCAGTACTTC
CASTHRGGPRWHEQYF
>few|TRBJ1-5|TRBV28|.
TGTGCCAGCAGCCAACAGGGTTCGCGCAATCAGCCCCAGCATTTT
CASSQQGSRNQPQHF
>.|TRBJ2-5|TRBV4-2|TRBD1
TGTGCCAGCAGCCAAGATAAGGACAGGGGGCGAGAGACCCAGTACTTC
CASSQDKDRGRETQYF